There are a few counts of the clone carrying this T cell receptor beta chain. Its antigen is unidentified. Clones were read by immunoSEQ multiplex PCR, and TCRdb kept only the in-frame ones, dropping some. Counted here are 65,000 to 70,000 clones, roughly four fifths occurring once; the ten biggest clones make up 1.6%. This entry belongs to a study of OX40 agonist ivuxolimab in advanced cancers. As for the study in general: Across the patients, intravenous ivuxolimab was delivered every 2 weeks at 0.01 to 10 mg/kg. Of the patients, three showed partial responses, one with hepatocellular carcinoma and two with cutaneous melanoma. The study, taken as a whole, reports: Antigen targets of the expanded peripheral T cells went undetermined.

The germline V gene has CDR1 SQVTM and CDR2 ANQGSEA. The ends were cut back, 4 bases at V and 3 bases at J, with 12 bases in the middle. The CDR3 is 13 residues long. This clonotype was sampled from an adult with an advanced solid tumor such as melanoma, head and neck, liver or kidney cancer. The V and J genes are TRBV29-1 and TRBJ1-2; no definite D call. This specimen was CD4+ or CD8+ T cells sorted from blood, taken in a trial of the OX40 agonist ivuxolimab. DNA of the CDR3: TGCAGCGTTGTAGTAAGGGCAGACTATGGCTACACCTTC. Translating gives CSVVVRADYGYTF. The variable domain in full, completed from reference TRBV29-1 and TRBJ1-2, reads SAVISQKPSRDICQRGTSLTIQCQVDSQVTMMFWYRQQPGQSLTLIATANQGSEATYESGFVIDKFPISRPNLTFSTLTVSNMSPEDSSIYLCSVVVRADYGYTFGSGTRLTVV.